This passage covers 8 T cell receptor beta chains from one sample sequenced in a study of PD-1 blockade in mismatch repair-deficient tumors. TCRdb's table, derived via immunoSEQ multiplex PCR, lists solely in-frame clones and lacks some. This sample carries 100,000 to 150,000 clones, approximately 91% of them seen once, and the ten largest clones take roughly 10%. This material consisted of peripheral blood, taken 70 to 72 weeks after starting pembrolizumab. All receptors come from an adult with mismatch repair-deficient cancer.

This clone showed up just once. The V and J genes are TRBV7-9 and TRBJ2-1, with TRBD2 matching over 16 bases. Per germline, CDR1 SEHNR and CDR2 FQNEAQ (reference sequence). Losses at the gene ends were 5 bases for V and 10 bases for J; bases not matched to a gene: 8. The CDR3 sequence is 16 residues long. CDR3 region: CASSPPGLAGGEEQFF. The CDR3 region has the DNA TGTGCCAGCAGCCCACCGGGACTAGCGGGGGGGGAGGAGCAGTTCTTC.

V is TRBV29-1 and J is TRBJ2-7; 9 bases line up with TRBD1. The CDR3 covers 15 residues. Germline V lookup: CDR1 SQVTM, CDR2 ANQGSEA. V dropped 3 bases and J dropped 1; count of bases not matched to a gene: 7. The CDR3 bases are TGCAGCGTTGACCACGCGGGACAGGGATCCTACGAGCAGTACTTC. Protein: CSVDHAGQGSYEQYF.

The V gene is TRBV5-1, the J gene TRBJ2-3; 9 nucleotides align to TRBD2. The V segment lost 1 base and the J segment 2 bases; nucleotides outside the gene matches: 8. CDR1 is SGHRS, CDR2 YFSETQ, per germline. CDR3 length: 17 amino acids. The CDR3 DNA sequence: TGCGCCAGCAGCTTGACGGCTAGCGGGGCGGTCACAGATACGCAGTATTTT. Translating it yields CASSLTASGAVTDTQYF.

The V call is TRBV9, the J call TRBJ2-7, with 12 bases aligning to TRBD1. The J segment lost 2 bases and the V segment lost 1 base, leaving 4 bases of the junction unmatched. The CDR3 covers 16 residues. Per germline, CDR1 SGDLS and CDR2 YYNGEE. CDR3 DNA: TGTGCCAGCAGCGTACGGGGACAGGGGGCTACCTACGAGCAGTACTTC. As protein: CASSVRGQGATYEQYF. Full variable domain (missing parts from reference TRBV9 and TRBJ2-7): DSGVTQTPKHLITATGQRVTLRCSPRSGDLSVYWYQQSLDQGLQFLIQYYNGEERAKGNILERFSAQQFPDLHSELNLSSLELGDSALYFCASSVRGQGATYEQYFGPGTRLTVT.

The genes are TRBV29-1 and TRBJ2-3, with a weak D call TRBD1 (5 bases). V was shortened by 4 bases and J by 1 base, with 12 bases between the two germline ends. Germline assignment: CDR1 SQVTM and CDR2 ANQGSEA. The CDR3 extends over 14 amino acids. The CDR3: CSVVIDSGTDTQYF. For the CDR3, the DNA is TGCAGCGTTGTAATTGACAGCGGCACAGATACGCAGTATTTT.

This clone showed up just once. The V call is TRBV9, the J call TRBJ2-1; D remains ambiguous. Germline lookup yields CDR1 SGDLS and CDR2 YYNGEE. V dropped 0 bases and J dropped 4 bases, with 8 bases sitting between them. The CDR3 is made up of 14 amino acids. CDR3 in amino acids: CASSVEMAYNEQFF. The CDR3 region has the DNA TGTGCCAGCAGCGTAGAGATGGCATACAATGAGCAGTTCTTC. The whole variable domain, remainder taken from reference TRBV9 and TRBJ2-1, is DSGVTQTPKHLITATGQRVTLRCSPRSGDLSVYWYQQSLDQGLQFLIQYYNGEERAKGNILERFSAQQFPDLHSELNLSSLELGDSALYFCASSVEMAYNEQFFGPGTRLTVL.

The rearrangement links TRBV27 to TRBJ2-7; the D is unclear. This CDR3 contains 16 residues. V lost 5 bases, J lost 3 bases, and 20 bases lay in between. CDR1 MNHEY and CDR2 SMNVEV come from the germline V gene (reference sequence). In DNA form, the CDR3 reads TGTGCCAGCAGTCCCTTCGGCGTGAGCGCTCTCTACGAGCAGTACTTC. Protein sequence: CASSPFGVSALYEQYF.

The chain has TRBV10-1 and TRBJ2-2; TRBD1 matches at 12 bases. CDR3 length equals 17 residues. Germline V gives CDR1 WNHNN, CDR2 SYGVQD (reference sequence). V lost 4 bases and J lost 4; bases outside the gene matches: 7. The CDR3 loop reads CASSGSGTGGFTGELFF. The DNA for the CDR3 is TGCGCCAGCAGTGGCTCCGGGACAGGGGGCTTCACCGGGGAGCTGTTTTTT.